The 12 T cell receptor beta chains in this list originate from one sample, sequenced in a study of molecular identifiers for immune sequencing clone quantification. TCRdb fed the PCR reads into MiXCR, producing one record per CDR3 protein. The sample lists some 97,000 distinct CDR3 sequences; roughly 34% were seen once. Sequencing was done on a sample of naive CD8+ T cells from blood, with Jurkat cell RNA spiked in. Subset specified: FACS-sorted CD8+CD4-CCR7+CD45RA+ naive T cells. The receptors derive from a human donor in good health. Some libraries in this study had Jurkat cell RNA spiked in.

A word on this clonotype: No conserved phenylalanine or tryptophan is present at the end of the CDR3, so a read error is the likely explanation. The V and J genes are TRBV29-1 and TRBJ2-1; 7 bases match TRBD2. Germline trimming cut 3 bases from V and 4 bases from J; bases unmatched to any gene: 3. The CDR3 has 13 residues. Germline V CDR1 and CDR2: SQVTM, ANQGSEA. The CDR3 bases are TGCAGCGTTGAGGCGGGAGATTACAATGAGCAGTTCTTA. Translated: CSVEAGDYNEQFL.

This clonotype was seen a few times. The chain carries TRBV9 and TRBJ2-3; tentative D call: TRBD1 (5 bases). The CDR3 is made up of 15 amino acids. Trimming took 0 bases from V and 0 from J, leaving 8 bases between them. Germline V gene sequence: CDR1 SGDLS, CDR2 YYNGEE. CDR3 amino acids: CASSVEGASTDTQYF. In DNA form, the CDR3 reads TGTGCCAGCAGCGTAGAAGGGGCCAGCACAGATACGCAGTATTTT.

This clonotype was seen only a few times. The chain joins TRBV4-2 to TRBJ2-3; possibly TRBD1 or TRBD2 for D (5 bases each). Germline V gives CDR1 LGHNA, CDR2 YNFKEQ. The CDR3 runs to 17 residues. V lost 0 bases and J lost 5, with 18 bases in between. CDR3 sequence reads: CASSQDWALGGRDTQYF. The CDR3 DNA is TGTGCCAGCAGCCAAGATTGGGCACTTGGGGGAAGAGATACGCAGTATTTT.

This clonotype has at least ten counts. The genes are TRBV7-9 and TRBJ2-1, with D hard to call. Germline CDR1 is SEHNR and CDR2 is FQNEAQ (reference sequence). This CDR3 spans 12 amino acids. V was cut by 5 bases and J by 15 bases, with 17 bases left in between. In DNA, the CDR3 is TGTGCCAGCAGCCCCACCCTGGCAAGTACGTTCTTC. This gives the protein CASSPTLASTFF.

Remarks on this clonotype: Being one base from a much bigger clone, this may be a read error. This likely comes from a read error, as the CDR3 has no conserved phenylalanine or tryptophan at its end. The V gene is TRBV12-3 or TRBV12-4, the J gene TRBJ2-5, with D uncertain. Trimming shortened V by 9 bases and J by 0 bases, and 11 bases separated the two germline ends. This CDR3 is 13 amino acids long. The DNA for the CDR3 is TGTGCCAGTGGACCGTTGTACCAAGAGACCCAGTACTCC. Amino acid sequence: CASGPLYQETQYS.

About this clonotype itself: A junction end diverges from the germline sequence, so it may reflect a read error. V usage is TRBV27 and J usage is TRBJ2-2, with D maybe TRBD2 (5 bases). The germline gives CDR1 MNHEY, CDR2 SMNVEV (reference sequence). The CDR3 has 13 amino acids. The CDR3 nucleotides read TGTGCCAGCAGTTCCCTAGGTCCCGGGGAGCTGTATTTT. It yields the protein CASSSLGPGELYF.

This clonotype has a single count. This clone may be a read error of a much larger clone one base away. The gene calls are TRBV13 and TRBJ2-3, with no clear D. From germline, CDR1 is PRHDT and CDR2 FYEKMQ (reference sequence). This CDR3 has 15 amino acids. Deletions cut 2 bases from V and 0 bases from J, with 9 bases between. In DNA form, the CDR3 reads TGTGCCAGCAGCTTACTCGCCCCGAGCACAGATACGCAGTATTTT. It encodes CASSLLAPSTDTQYF.

The CDR3 DNA follows: TGTGCCAGTAGCGCTACAGGGGCTACCTACGAGCAGTACTTC. It yields the protein CASSATGATYEQYF. V and J are TRBV19 and TRBJ2-7; 7 bases agree with TRBD1. V lost 6 bases, J lost 2 bases, and 7 bases stayed unmatched. Germline V gene data show CDR1 as LNHDA and CDR2 as SQIVND (reference sequence). CDR3 length: 14 residues.

The chain joins TRBV28 to TRBJ2-7, with 7 bases aligning to TRBD1. This CDR3 has 14 amino acids. Germline CDR1 and CDR2: MDHEN and SYDVKM. Germline trimming cut 7 bases from V and 3 bases from J; bases unmatched to any gene: 9. The CDR3 sequence: CASKFQGQIYEQYF. In DNA form, the CDR3 reads TGTGCCAGCAAGTTTCAGGGACAGATCTACGAGCAGTACTTC.

The chain uses TRBV5-6 and TRBJ2-2; D gene uncertain. The CDR3 totals 16 residues. The V and J ends lost 0 bases and 5 bases respectively, with 14 bases between them. CDR1 and CDR2 (germline): SGHDT, YYEEEE. The CDR3 bases are TGTGCCAGCAGCTTGGCGAGCGACGATCGGACCGGGGAGCTGTTTTTT. Encoded protein: CASSLASDDRTGELFF.

About this clonotype: The junction does not match germline at one end; this may be a read error. The chain is built from TRBV7-3 and TRBJ1-1; D remains ambiguous. Germline V gene lookup returns CDR1 SGHTA and CDR2 FQGTGA. The CDR3 sequence is 15 residues long. The CDR3 DNA follows: TGTGCCAGCAGCTTAATATCTAGCCCGAACACTGTAGCTTTCTTT. It translates to CASSLISSPNTVAFF. The full variable domain, completed using reference TRBV7-3 and TRBJ1-1, is GAGVSQTPSNKVTEKGKYVELRCDPISGHTALYWYRQSLGQGPEFLIYFQGTGAADDSGLPNDRFFAVRPEGSVSTLKIQRTERGDSAVYLCASSLISSPNTVAFFGQGTRLTVV.

In the case of this clonotype: This may stem from a read error, because a much larger clone lies one nucleotide away. This CDR3 is CASSAIGQPVSAFF. The CDR3 nucleotides read TGTGCCAGCAGCGCGATAGGACAGCCCGTTTCAGCTTTCTTT. This chain links TRBV6-2 or TRBV6-3 with TRBJ1-1, with D possibly TRBD1 on 6 matching bases. Germline CDR1 reads MNHEY; CDR2 reads SVGEGT. The CDR3 totals 14 residues. The ends were cut back, 6 bases at V and 10 bases at J, with 21 bases in the middle.